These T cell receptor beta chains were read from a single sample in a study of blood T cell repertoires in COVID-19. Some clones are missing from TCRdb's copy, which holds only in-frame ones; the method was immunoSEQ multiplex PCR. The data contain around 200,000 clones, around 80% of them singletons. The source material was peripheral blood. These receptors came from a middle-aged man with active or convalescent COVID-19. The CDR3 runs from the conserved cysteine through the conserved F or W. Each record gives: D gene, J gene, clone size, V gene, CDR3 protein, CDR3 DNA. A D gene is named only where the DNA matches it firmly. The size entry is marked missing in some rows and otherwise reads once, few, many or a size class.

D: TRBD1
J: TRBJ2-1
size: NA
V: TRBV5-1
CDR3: CASSLGTGGSYNEQFF
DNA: TGCGCCAGCAGCCTGGGTACAGGGGGGTCCTACAATGAGCAGTTCTTC

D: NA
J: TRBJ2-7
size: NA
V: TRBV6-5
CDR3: CASSPGTRPYEQYF
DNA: TGTGCCAGCAGCCCCGGGACTCGGCCCTACGAGCAGTACTTC

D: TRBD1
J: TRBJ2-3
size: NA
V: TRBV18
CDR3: CASSHGQGGSTDTQYF
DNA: TGTGCCAGCTCACACGGACAGGGAGGAAGCACAGATACGCAGTATTTT

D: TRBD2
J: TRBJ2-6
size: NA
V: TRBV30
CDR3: CAGGHGANVLTF
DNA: TGCGCGGGAGGTCATGGGGCCAACGTCCTGACTTTC

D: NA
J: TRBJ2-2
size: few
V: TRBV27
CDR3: CASSIFRGELFF
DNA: TGTGCCAGCAGTATATTCCGCGGGGAGCTGTTTTTT

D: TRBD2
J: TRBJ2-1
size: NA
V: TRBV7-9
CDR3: CASSLTAGGLNEQFF
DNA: TGTGCCAGCAGCTTAACAGCGGGGGGCCTCAATGAGCAGTTCTTC

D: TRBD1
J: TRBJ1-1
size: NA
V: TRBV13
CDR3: CASSLEVRGLTEAFF
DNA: TGTGCCAGCAGCTTAGAGGTCAGGGGGCTGACTGAAGCTTTCTTT

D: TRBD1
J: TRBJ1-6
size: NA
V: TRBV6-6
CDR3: CASSPTRTGASPLHF
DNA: TGTGCCAGCAGCCCTACCCGGACAGGGGCATCACCCCTCCACTTT

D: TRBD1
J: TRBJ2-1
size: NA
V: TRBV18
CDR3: CASSLGTGRNEQFF
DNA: TGTGCCAGCTCACTAGGGACAGGGCGGAATGAGCAGTTCTTC

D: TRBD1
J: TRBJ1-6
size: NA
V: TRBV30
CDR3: CAWSALNRGRWGSPLHF
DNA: TGTGCCTGGAGTGCATTGAACAGGGGGCGCTGGGGTTCACCCCTCCACTTT

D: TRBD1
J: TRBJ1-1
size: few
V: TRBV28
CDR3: CASSSGQLGTEAFF
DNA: TGTGCCAGCAGTTCGGGACAGCTGGGCACTGAAGCTTTCTTT

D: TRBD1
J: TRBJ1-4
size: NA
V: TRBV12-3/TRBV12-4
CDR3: CASSGQGDEKLFF
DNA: TGTGCCAGCAGCGGACAGGGAGATGAAAAACTGTTTTTT

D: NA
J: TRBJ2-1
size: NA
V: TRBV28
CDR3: CASSMGANYEFF
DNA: TGTGCCAGCAGCATGGGGGCGAACTACGAGTTCTTC

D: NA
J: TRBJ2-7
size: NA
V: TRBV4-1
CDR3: CASSHQGLMLSYEQYF
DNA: TGCGCCAGCAGCCACCAGGGACTGATGCTCTCCTACGAGCAGTACTTC

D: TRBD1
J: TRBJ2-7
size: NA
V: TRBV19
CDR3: CASTKQIRDRGPYEQYF
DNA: TGTGCCAGTACCAAACAGATCCGGGACAGGGGTCCCTACGAGCAGTACTTC

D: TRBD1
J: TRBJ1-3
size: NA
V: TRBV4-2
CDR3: CASSQDWTGVGNTIYF
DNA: TGTGCCAGCAGCCAAGATTGGACAGGGGTCGGAAACACCATATATTTT

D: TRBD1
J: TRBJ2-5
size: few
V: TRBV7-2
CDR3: CASSFGQGARETQYF
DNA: TGTGCCAGCAGCTTTGGACAGGGGGCGCGAGAGACCCAGTACTTC

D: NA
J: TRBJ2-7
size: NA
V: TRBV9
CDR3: CASSVGSGPYEQYF
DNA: TGTGCCAGCAGCGTAGGTAGCGGACCATACGAGCAGTACTTC

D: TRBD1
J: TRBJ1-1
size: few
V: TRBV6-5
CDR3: CASIIRQGYEAFF
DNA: TGTGCCAGCATTATTAGACAGGGATATGAAGCTTTCTTT

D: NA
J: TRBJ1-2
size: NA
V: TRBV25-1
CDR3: CASSAKYGVNGYTF
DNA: TGTGCCAGCAGTGCAAAATACGGGGTGAACGGCTACACCTTC

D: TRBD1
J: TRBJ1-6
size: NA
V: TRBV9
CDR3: CASSVNRGLGSPLHF
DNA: TGTGCCAGCAGCGTAAACAGGGGGCTGGGTTCACCCCTCCACTTT

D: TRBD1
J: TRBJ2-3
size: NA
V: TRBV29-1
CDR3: CSASLDRAHTDTQYF
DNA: TGCAGCGCGTCTTTGGACAGGGCACACACAGATACGCAGTATTTT

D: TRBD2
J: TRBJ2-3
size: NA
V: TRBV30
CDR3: CAWSVGLAGYTDTQYF
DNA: TGTGCCTGGAGTGTGGGACTAGCGGGGTACACAGATACGCAGTATTTT

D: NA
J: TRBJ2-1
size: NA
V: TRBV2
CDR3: CASSEWAGNEQFF
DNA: TGTGCCAGCAGTGAATGGGCAGGGAATGAGCAGTTCTTC

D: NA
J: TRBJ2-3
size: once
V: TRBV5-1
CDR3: CASSYSEGTQYF
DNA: TGCGCCAGCAGCTACTCCGAGGGTACGCAGTATTTT

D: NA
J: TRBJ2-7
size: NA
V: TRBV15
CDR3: CATSRVDSYEQYF
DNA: TGTGCCACCAGCAGAGTGGACTCTTACGAGCAGTACTTC

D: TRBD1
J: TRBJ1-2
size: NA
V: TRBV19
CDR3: CATDRGGGGYTF
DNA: TGTGCCACGGACAGGGGCGGAGGTGGCTACACCTTC

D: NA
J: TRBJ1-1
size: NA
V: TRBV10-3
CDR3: CATIGLMNTEAFF
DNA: TGTGCCACCATTGGACTGATGAACACTGAAGCTTTCTTT

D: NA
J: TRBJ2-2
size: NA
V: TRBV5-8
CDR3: CASSLVRGAGELFF
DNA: TGTGCCAGCAGCTTGGTCAGGGGCGCCGGGGAGCTGTTTTTT

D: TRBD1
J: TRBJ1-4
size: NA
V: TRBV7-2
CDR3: CASSSGTGGIRKLFF
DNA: TGTGCCAGCAGCTCCGGGACAGGGGGCATACGGAAACTGTTTTTT

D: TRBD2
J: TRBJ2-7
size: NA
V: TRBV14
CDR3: CASSHLGGGSYEQYF
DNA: TGTGCCAGCAGCCACTTAGGCGGGGGGTCCTACGAGCAGTACTTC

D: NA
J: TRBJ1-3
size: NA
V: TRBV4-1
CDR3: CASSQAGDTYSGNTIYF
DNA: TGCGCCAGCAGCCAAGCCGGGGACACCTACTCTGGAAACACCATATATTTT

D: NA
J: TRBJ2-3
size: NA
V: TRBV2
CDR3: CASTGDRDGTDTQYF
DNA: TGTGCCAGCACCGGGGATAGGGATGGTACAGATACGCAGTATTTT

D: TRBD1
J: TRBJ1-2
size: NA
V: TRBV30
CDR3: CAWSLRQGANYGYTF
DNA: TGTGCCTGGAGTTTAAGACAGGGAGCTAACTATGGCTACACCTTC

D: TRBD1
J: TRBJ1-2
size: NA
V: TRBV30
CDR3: CAWADRGNYGYTF
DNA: TGTGCCTGGGCGGACAGGGGGAACTATGGCTACACCTTC

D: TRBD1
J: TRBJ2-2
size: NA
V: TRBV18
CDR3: CASSPNRFLGTGDQPGTGELFF
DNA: TGTGCCAGCTCACCAAATCGGTTCCTAGGGACAGGGGACCAGCCAGGCACCGGGGAGCTGTTTTTT

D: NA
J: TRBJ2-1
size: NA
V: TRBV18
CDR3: CASSPTMQFNEQFF
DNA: TGTGCCAGCTCACCTACGATGCAGTTTAATGAGCAGTTCTTC

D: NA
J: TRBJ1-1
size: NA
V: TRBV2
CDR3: CASSAPGLGNTEAFF
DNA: TGTGCCAGCAGCGCTCCAGGACTGGGGAACACTGAAGCTTTCTTT

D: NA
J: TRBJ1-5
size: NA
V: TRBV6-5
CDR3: CASSYSAALNQPQHF
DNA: TGTGCCAGCAGTTACTCGGCGGCCTTGAATCAGCCCCAGCATTTT

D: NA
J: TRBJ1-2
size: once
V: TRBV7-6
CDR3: CASSLGQLDYGYTF
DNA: TGTGCCAGCAGCTTAGGACAACTAGATTATGGCTACACCTTC

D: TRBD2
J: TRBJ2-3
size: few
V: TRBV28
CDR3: CASSPSGTSTDTQYF
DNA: TGTGCCAGCAGTCCTAGCGGGACTAGCACAGATACGCAGTATTTT

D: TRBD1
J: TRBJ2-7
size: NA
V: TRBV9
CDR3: CASSVGAGTGDEQYF
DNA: TGTGCCAGCAGCGTAGGGGCCGGGACAGGGGACGAGCAGTACTTC

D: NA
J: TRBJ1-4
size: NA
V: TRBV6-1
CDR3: CASSEVRGQGEKLFF
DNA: TGTGCCAGCAGTGAAGTGCGGGGTCAAGGCGAAAAACTGTTTTTT

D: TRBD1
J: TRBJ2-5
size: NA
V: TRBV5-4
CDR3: CASSLKGGYGETQYF
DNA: TGTGCCAGCAGCTTGAAAGGGGGCTATGGGGAGACCCAGTACTTC

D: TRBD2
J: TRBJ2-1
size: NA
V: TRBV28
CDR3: CASLASGRGSVWRDEQFF
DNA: TGTGCCAGCCTCGCTAGCGGGAGGGGCTCTGTGTGGAGGGATGAGCAGTTCTTC